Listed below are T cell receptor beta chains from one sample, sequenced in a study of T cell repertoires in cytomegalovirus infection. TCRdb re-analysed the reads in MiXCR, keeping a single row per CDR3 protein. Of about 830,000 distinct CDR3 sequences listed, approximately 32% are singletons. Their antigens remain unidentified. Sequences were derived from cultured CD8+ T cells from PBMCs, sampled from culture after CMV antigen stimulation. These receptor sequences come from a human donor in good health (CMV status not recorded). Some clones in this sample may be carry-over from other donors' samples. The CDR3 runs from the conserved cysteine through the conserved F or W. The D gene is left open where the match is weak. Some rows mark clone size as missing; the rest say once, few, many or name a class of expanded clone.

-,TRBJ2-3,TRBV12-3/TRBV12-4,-,TGTGCCAGCAGTTTATCCCCTGCCACAGATACGCAGTATTTT,CASSLSPATDTQYF
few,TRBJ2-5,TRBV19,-,TGTGCCAGTAGTATAATGGGGGCTAGCGGACTCCAAGAGACCCAGTACTTC,CASSIMGASGLQETQYF
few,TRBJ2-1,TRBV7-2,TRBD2,TGTGCCAGCAGCCTCCTCAGCGGGGGGGCCAAGAATGAGCAGTTCTTC,CASSLLSGGAKNEQFF
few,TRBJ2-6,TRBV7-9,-,TGTGCCAGCCCGGCAATGGGGCTCAGAGCCAACGTCCTGACTTTC,CASPAMGLRANVLTF
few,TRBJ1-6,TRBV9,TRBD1,TGTGCCAGCAGCGCCGGGACAGGGGCCTCACCCCTCCACTTT,CASSAGTGASPLHF
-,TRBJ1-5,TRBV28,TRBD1,TGTGCCAGCAAAACACAGGGGTCGCGTAGCAATCAGCCCCAGCATTTT,CASKTQGSRSNQPQHF
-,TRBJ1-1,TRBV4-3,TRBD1,TGCGCCAGCAGCCAAGATGGGGCAGGGGGCTACACTGAAGCTTTCTTT,CASSQDGAGGYTEAFF
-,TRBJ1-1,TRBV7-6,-,TGTGCCAGCGGCTTAGAGGGGGGGCCGATCACTGAAGCTTTCTTT,CASGLEGGPITEAFF
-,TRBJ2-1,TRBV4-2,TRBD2,TGTGCCAGCAGCCAAGATGGCGGGGGGGGAGACGAGCAGTTCTTC,CASSQDGGGGDEQFF
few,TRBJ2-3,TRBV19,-,TGTGCCAGTAGTATGGACTGGAAGGGGACTTCTAGCACAGATACGCAGTATTTT,CASSMDWKGTSSTDTQYF
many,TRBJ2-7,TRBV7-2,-,TGTGCCAGTAGGGAAGGAGGTTACCCCTACGAGCAGTACTTC,CASREGGYPYEQYF
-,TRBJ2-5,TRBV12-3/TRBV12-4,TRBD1,TGTGCCAGCAGTTTCGTACAGGGGCAAGAGACCCAGTACTTC,CASSFVQGQETQYF
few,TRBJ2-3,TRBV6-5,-,TGTGCCAGCAGTTACGACCTTTATACGCAGTATTTT,CASSYDLYTQYF
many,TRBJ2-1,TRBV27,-,TGTGCCAGCAGTTCCAGCCGGAATGAGCAGTTCTTC,CASSSSRNEQFF
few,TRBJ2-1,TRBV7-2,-,TGTGCCAGCAGTTCCCCCGGGTTCGCGCAGTTCTTC,CASSSPGFAQFF
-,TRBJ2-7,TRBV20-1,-,TGCAGTGCTAGAGATCTCCGGGCCACCCTCTACGAGCAGTACTTC,CSARDLRATLYEQYF
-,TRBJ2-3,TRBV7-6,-,TGTGCCACCGTGGGACCTACGGGAGTGTATTTT,CATVGPTGVYF
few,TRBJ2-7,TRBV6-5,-,TGTGCCAGCAGAGCAGGGAACTACTACGAGCAGTACTTC,CASRAGNYYEQYF
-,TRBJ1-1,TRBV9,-,TGTGCCAGCAGCAAAACCGGGACGGGCGGGACTGAAGCTTTCTTT,CASSKTGTGGTEAFF
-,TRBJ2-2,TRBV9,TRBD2,TGTGCCAGCAGCGTAGAAAAGCGGGGGGCCGGGGAGCTGTTTTTT,CASSVEKRGAGELFF
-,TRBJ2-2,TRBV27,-,TGTGCCAGCAGCAATACTAGATCGGGCGGGGAGCTGTTTTTT,CASSNTRSGGELFF
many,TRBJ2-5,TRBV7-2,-,TGTGCCAGCAGCACCCCCGGGGACCGCGGGGAGACCCAGTACTTC,CASSTPGDRGETQYF
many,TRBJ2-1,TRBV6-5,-,TGTGCCAGCAGTTACTCGGAGAGCTCCTACAATGAGCAGTTCTTC,CASSYSESSYNEQFF
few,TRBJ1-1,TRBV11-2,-,TGTGCCAGCAGCTTATCCGGGCACGGAAACACTGAAGCTTTCTTT,CASSLSGHGNTEAFF
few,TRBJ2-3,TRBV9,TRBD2,TGTGCCAGCAGCGTAGGACTAGCCCTCACAGATACGCAGTATTTT,CASSVGLALTDTQYF
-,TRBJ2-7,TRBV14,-,TGTGCCAGCAGCCAAGAGAGGGTCAGCTACGAGCAGTACTTC,CASSQERVSYEQYF
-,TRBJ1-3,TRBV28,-,TGTGCCAGCAGTCTAACAAGGGGAGGGGGAAACACCATATATTTT,CASSLTRGGGNTIYF
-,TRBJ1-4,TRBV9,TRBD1,TGTGCCAGCAGCGGACAGGGGTCGAATGAAAAACTGTTTTTT,CASSGQGSNEKLFF
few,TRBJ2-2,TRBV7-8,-,TGTGCCAGCAGCTTCTCAGGTCTAGCGCCGACTACGAACACCGGGGAGCTGTTTTTT,CASSFSGLAPTTNTGELFF
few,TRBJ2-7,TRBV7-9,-,TGTGCCAGCAGCACTACCGGGACATCGATCTACGAGCAGTACTTC,CASSTTGTSIYEQYF
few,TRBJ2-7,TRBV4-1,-,TGCGCCAGCAGCCAAGAGGACGTTGCCTACGAGCAGTACTTC,CASSQEDVAYEQYF
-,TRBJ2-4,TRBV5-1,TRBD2,TGCGCCAGCAGCGCTAGCGGGGGGGCCGGAAACATTCAGTACTTC,CASSASGGAGNIQYF
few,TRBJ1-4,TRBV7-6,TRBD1,TGTGCCAGCAGCGTAGCACGGACAGGGGGCCATAATGAAAAACTGTTTTTT,CASSVARTGGHNEKLFF
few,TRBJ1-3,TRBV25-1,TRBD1,TGTGCCAGCAGTGAGTCCCGGGACAGGGGGCTCCTTGGAAACACCATATATTTT,CASSESRDRGLLGNTIYF
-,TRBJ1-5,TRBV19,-,TGTGTCAGTAGTGCCTCTGGGTTAAGCAATCAGCCCCAGCATTTT,CVSSASGLSNQPQHF
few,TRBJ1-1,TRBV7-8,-,TGTGCCAGCAGCTTAAGTAGGGCCTATAAGGGGGACACTGAAGCTTTCTTT,CASSLSRAYKGDTEAFF
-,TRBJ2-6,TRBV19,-,TGTGCCAGTAGTATGGGAGGGGGAGGCAACGTCCTGACTTTC,CASSMGGGGNVLTF
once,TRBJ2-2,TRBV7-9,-,TGTGCCAGCAGCACACTCCCCGGTCACGGGGAGCTGTTTTTT,CASSTLPGHGELFF
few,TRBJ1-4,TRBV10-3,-,TGTGCCATCAGGGGGGGAGAGGAAAAACTGTTTTTT,CAIRGGEEKLFF
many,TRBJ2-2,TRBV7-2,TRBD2,TGTGCCAGCAGCTTAGAGGGGGTAGCGGGGACTAACACCGGGGAGCTGTTTTTT,CASSLEGVAGTNTGELFF
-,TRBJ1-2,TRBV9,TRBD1,TGTGCCAGCAGCGACAGGGGTGGCGGCACCTTC,CASSDRGGGTF
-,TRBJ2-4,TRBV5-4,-,TGTGCCAGCAGTCTGTGGGGGGAAGCCAAAAACATTCAGTACTTC,CASSLWGEAKNIQYF
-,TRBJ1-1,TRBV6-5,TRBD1,TGTGCCAGCAGTTACCGACAGGGCACTGAAGCTTTCTTT,CASSYRQGTEAFF
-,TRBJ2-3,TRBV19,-,TGTGCCAGTAGTATTCTAGGGGGGGAACGGGGGCAGTATTTT,CASSILGGERGQYF
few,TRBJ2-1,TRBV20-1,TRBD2,TGCAGTGCTAGAGGCCTACTAGCGGGGTACAATGAGCAGTTCTTC,CSARGLLAGYNEQFF
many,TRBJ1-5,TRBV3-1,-,TGTGCCAGCAGCCAATCCTCTGGAGGTGACAATCAGCCCCAGCATTTT,CASSQSSGGDNQPQHF
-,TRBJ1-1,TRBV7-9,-,TGTGCCAGCAGCACCGGGGAACAGCTGATCTTT,CASSTGEQLIF
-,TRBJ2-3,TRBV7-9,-,TGTGCCAGCAGCCCCACCCGTGGGCCAGATACGCAGTATTTT,CASSPTRGPDTQYF
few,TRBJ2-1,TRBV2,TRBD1,TGTGCCAGCACTCCCCGGGACAGTACTACAGCGTACAATGAGCAGTTCTTC,CASTPRDSTTAYNEQFF